This T cell receptor beta chain was sequenced in a study of cytomegalovirus exposure and HLA in healthy donors. General study findings and limits: In an earlier analysis, about 87% or about 30%: the productive usage of most TCR beta V segments. Under in vitro conditions, three CMV-associated chains were confirmed as specific for CMV antigens. Common viral pathogens seemed, in a later analysis, to connect with several of the most significant clusters.

Comments on this clone: Its specificity is not known.

CDR1 is MRHNA, CDR2 SNTAGT, per germline. The CDR3 loop spans 13 amino acids. The J segment lost 4 bases and the V segment lost 8 bases, leaving 2 bases of the junction unmatched. PCR amplification relied on 60 Vbeta primers (plus 13 Jbeta primers). The method was immunoSEQ multiplex PCR; TCRdb's version includes in-frame clones alone and lacks a portion of them. The data contain 250,000 or so clones, approximately 82% of them singletons. Sequencing used PBMCs. The sequence was collected from a woman aged 60-75 years in good health and CMV-seropositive. V and J are TRBV6-4 and TRBJ2-1; TRBD1 matches 10 bases. The CDR3 sequence: CASGTGEYNEQFF. The CDR3, as DNA: TGTGCCAGCGGGACAGGGGAGTACAATGAGCAGTTCTTC.